This section outlines one T cell receptor (beta chain) sequence together with its context. The data belong to a study of long-term antiretroviral therapy in people with HIV. Sequencing used immunoSEQ v3.0 at survey level. Clones were sequenced by immunoSEQ multiplex PCR, and TCRdb holds only the in-frame ones, with some missing. The data show 20,000 or so clones, with roughly 84% seen just once and about 4.5% held by the top ten. Trimming stripped 3 bases from V and 2 bases from J, with 14 bases between. This CDR3 contains 16 residues. Germline V gene lookup returns CDR1 SGHTA and CDR2 FQGNSA. This receptor was taken from a man younger than 40 with HIV. The chain links TRBV7-2 to TRBJ1-5; D is perhaps TRBD1 (6 bases). The input for sequencing was unsorted PBMCs, taken around 5.9 years after starting antiretroviral therapy. This CDR3 reads CASSFTGSSGNQPQHF. DNA for the CDR3: TGTGCCAGCAGCTTTACAGGGTCTTCGGGCAATCAGCCCCAGCATTTT. The whole variable domain, filled in from reference TRBV7-2 and TRBJ1-5, reads GAGVSQSPSNKVTEKGKDVELRCDPISGHTALYWYRQSLGQGLEFLIYFQGNSAPDKSGLPSDRFSAERTGGSVSTLTIQRTQQEDSAVYLCASSFTGSSGNQPQHFGDGTRLSIL.